These T cell receptor beta chains were read from a single sample in a study of cytomegalovirus exposure and HLA in healthy donors. TCRdb's table, derived via immunoSEQ multiplex PCR, lists solely in-frame clones and lacks some. The table records 150,000 to 200,000 clones, roughly 80% of them present only once. The specimen sequenced was PBMCs. These receptors were taken from a woman aged 50 to 60 in good health and CMV-seropositive. The CDR3 runs from the conserved cysteine through the conserved F or W. The D gene is left open where the match is weak. Part of the rows lack a size; the others show once, few, many or a class for expanded clones.

d_gene	abundance	j_gene	v_gene	CDR3nt	CDR3aa
NA	NA	TRBJ2-7	TRBV10-3	TGTGCCATCAGTGCACAGGAAATCTACGAGCAGTACTTC	CAISAQEIYEQYF
TRBD1	NA	TRBJ1-1	TRBV7-9	TGTGCCAGCACATACAGGGGAAGCCCTGAAGCTTTCTTT	CASTYRGSPEAFF
NA	once	TRBJ2-1	TRBV19	TGTGCCAGTAGTGAGCGGAGCTCCTACAATGAGCAGTTCTTC	CASSERSSYNEQFF
TRBD1	NA	TRBJ2-6	TRBV5-1	TGCGCCAGCAGCTCTGAGGGGGGACAGGGGTATTCTGGGGCCAACGGCCTGACTTTC	CASSSEGGQGYSGANGLTF
NA	NA	TRBJ2-3	TRBV14	TGTGCCAGCAGCCCAGCCCGGGGTCTGAGCACAGATACGCAGTATTTT	CASSPARGLSTDTQYF
NA	NA	TRBJ2-7	TRBV18	TGTGCCAGCTCTTCCCGTGGTGAGCCTAAGTTATATCCTGAGCAGTACTTC	CASSSRGEPKLYPEQYF
TRBD1	once	TRBJ1-2	TRBV27	TGTGCCAGCAGTTTATCTGAGACAGGGAACTATGGCTACACCTTC	CASSLSETGNYGYTF
TRBD2	NA	TRBJ2-7	TRBV28	TGTGCCAGCAACACCCAAGGCGGGAGGGCCCCCCCCTACGAGCAGTACTTC	CASNTQGGRAPPYEQYF
NA	NA	TRBJ2-1	TRBV7-8	TGTGCCAGCAGCTTAGGAGAAGCGGCATACAATGAGCAGTTCTTC	CASSLGEAAYNEQFF
NA	NA	TRBJ1-2	TRBV5-1	TGCGCCAGCAGCCCACCGACAAATAACTATGGCTACACCTTC	CASSPPTNNYGYTF
NA	few	TRBJ2-3	TRBV5-1	TGCGCCAGCAGCCCCCGACGCGGCGGGGCAGATACGCAGTATTTT	CASSPRRGGADTQYF
TRBD1	NA	TRBJ1-4	TRBV4-1	TGCGCCAGCAGCCGAGGTCCCGGGACAGGGGATTACTCGGAAAAACTGTTTTTT	CASSRGPGTGDYSEKLFF
TRBD2	NA	TRBJ2-5	TRBV9	TGTGCCAGCAGCGCCCAAACTAGCGTGGGGACCCAGTACTTC	CASSAQTSVGTQYF
NA	NA	TRBJ2-7	TRBV5-6	TGTGCCAGCAGCCTTGGGAGGGGGAGGTACGAGCAGTACTTC	CASSLGRGRYEQYF
NA	NA	TRBJ1-3	TRBV18	TGTGCCAGCTCACGTCTCAGGGACTCTGGAAACACCATATATTTT	CASSRLRDSGNTIYF
NA	NA	TRBJ1-1	TRBV9	TGTGCCAGCAGCGTAGCAGGGAGGGACACTGAAGCTTTCTTT	CASSVAGRDTEAFF
TRBD1	NA	TRBJ1-6	TRBV7-9	TGTGCCGGTGGGGGGCGTTCAGGGGGGATATCACCCCTCCACTTT	CAGGGRSGGISPLHF
NA	NA	TRBJ1-2	TRBV6-4	TGTGCCAGCAGAGTTCCCAGGGGAAGGGGTTATTGGGGCTACACCTTC	CASRVPRGRGYWGYTF
NA	NA	TRBJ2-7	TRBV6-5	TGTGCCAGCAGGACCCACAGGCCCTACGAGCAGTACTTC	CASRTHRPYEQYF
NA	NA	TRBJ2-1	TRBV6-5	TGTGCCAGCAGTCAAGGACAGTTCTCCTACAATGAGCAGTTCTTC	CASSQGQFSYNEQFF
NA	NA	TRBJ1-5	TRBV7-8	TGTGCCAGCAGCTTAGACCCAGGTGAGGGACAGCCCCAGCATTTT	CASSLDPGEGQPQHF
TRBD1	NA	TRBJ1-5	TRBV28	TGTGCCAGCAGCTACCCCGGACAGGGAGGGTCCAATCAGCCCCAGCATTTT	CASSYPGQGGSNQPQHF
TRBD2	few	TRBJ2-1	TRBV5-8	TGTGCCGGTGGACTAGCGGCCTCCTACAATGAGCAGTTCTTC	CAGGLAASYNEQFF
TRBD2	NA	TRBJ2-1	TRBV19	TGTGCCAGTAGTCCGCTAGCGGGAGCTAACAATGAGCAGTTCTTC	CASSPLAGANNEQFF
NA	NA	TRBJ2-5	TRBV11-2	TGTGCCAGCAGCTTAAGAGAACTCGAGACCCAGTACTTC	CASSLRELETQYF
NA	once	TRBJ2-2	TRBV5-5	TGTGCCAGCGGTAACAGCCGCAACACCGGGGAGCTGTTTTTT	CASGNSRNTGELFF
TRBD2	NA	TRBJ2-3	TRBV27	TGTGCCAGCAGTTTACGGGGGACTAGCGCGAGCACAGATACGCAGTATTTT	CASSLRGTSASTDTQYF
TRBD1	once	TRBJ1-2	TRBV6-5	TGTGCCAGCAGTTTGTCTGCAGGGGGCTTTGGCTACACCTTC	CASSLSAGGFGYTF
TRBD2	NA	TRBJ2-5	TRBV4-1	TGCGCCAGCAGCCAAGGCGAGACTAGCGGGAGGGAGACCCAGTACTTC	CASSQGETSGRETQYF
TRBD1	NA	TRBJ2-3	TRBV19	TGTGCCAGTAGTATTGTGGGACCGGGACAGGGAACAGATACGCAGTATTTT	CASSIVGPGQGTDTQYF
TRBD1	NA	TRBJ1-1	TRBV11-2	TGTGCCAGCAGCATAAAAGGGACAGGGCTCACTGAAGCTTTCTTT	CASSIKGTGLTEAFF
TRBD1	NA	TRBJ1-4	TRBV25-1	TGTGCCAGCACAGGGGGCGCCGGAAAACTGTTTTTT	CASTGGAGKLFF
TRBD1	once	TRBJ1-1	TRBV7-9	TGTGCCAGCAGCCTTAACAGGGGGAGGGGCACTGAAGCTTTCTTT	CASSLNRGRGTEAFF
TRBD1	NA	TRBJ1-1	TRBV15	TGTGCCACCAGCATTCGGACAGGCGGGAACACTGAAGCTTTCTTT	CATSIRTGGNTEAFF
NA	NA	TRBJ1-2	TRBV19	TGTGCCAGTACCCAAGCGGGGGGAGGCAACTATGGCTACACCTTC	CASTQAGGGNYGYTF
NA	NA	TRBJ1-4	TRBV5-1	TGCGCCAGCAGCTTAGACAGACCAACTAATGAAAAACTGTTTTTT	CASSLDRPTNEKLFF
TRBD1	NA	TRBJ1-3	TRBV6-5	TGTGCCAGCAGAAGAGGACAGGCCGGAAACACCATATATTTT	CASRRGQAGNTIYF
TRBD2	few	TRBJ2-1	TRBV28	TGTGCCAGCAGTTCCCTAGCGGGAGGGCTCTACAATGAGCAGTTCTTC	CASSSLAGGLYNEQFF
NA	NA	TRBJ2-1	TRBV11-3	TGTGCCAGCAGCTCCCTACCGGGGGGCGACAATGAGCAGTTCTTC	CASSSLPGGDNEQFF
TRBD1	NA	TRBJ2-7	TRBV25-1	TGTGCCAGCAGTGAATACGGACAGGCTTCCTACGAGCAGTACTTC	CASSEYGQASYEQYF
NA	NA	TRBJ2-3	TRBV28	TGTGCCAGCAGATCAGGGGGGACAGATACGCAGTATTTT	CASRSGGTDTQYF
TRBD1	NA	TRBJ2-6	TRBV6-5	TGTGCCAGCAGCCGACAGGGAGCAGGGGCCAACGTCCTGACTTTC	CASSRQGAGANVLTF
TRBD2	NA	TRBJ2-7	TRBV28	TGTGCCAGCATCCCCGGGGGGGAGGGCCCCTACGAGCAGTACTTC	CASIPGGEGPYEQYF
TRBD2	once	TRBJ2-6	TRBV27	TGTGCCAGCAGTTTTGGCTTTGCGGGAGGGCCTGGGGCCAACGGCCTGACTTTC	CASSFGFAGGPGANGLTF
TRBD1	few	TRBJ1-5	TRBV6-6	TGTGCCAGCAGTTACAGACCAGGGGGCGTTCAGCCCCAGCATTTT	CASSYRPGGVQPQHF
TRBD1	NA	TRBJ1-2	TRBV28	TGTGCCAGCAGTCCTGGGACAGGGGGGGGCTATGGCTACACCTTC	CASSPGTGGGYGYTF
TRBD1	NA	TRBJ2-1	TRBV6-5	TGTGCCAGCAGAAGGACAGGGGGAGCTTACAATGAGCAGTTCTTC	CASRRTGGAYNEQFF
TRBD1	NA	TRBJ1-2	TRBV2	TGTGCCAGCATTACAGGGGCAAAGGGCTACACCTTC	CASITGAKGYTF
NA	NA	TRBJ2-1	TRBV7-2	TGTGCCAGCAGCTTTGACAGGCAAGGGTACGGGAATGAGCAGTTCTTC	CASSFDRQGYGNEQFF
TRBD2	once	TRBJ2-3	TRBV4-1	TGCGCCAGCAGCCAAGTCCCGGGGGGGCAGTCAGATACGCAGTATTTT	CASSQVPGGQSDTQYF
TRBD1	NA	TRBJ1-2	TRBV7-9	TGTGCCAGCAGCTCCTCAGGGGGTGGGTATGGCTACACCTTC	CASSSSGGGYGYTF
TRBD1	NA	TRBJ1-5	TRBV2	TGTGCCACCAACAGGGGGGATCATAGCAATCAGCCCCAGCATTTT	CATNRGDHSNQPQHF
TRBD2	few	TRBJ2-1	TRBV5-1	TGCGCCAGCAGCTTGGCCTGGACTAGCGGGAATGAGCAGTTCTTC	CASSLAWTSGNEQFF
NA	NA	TRBJ1-5	TRBV10-3	TGTGCCATCAGTGAGTCAATGCACTATAGCAATCAGCCCCAGCATTTT	CAISESMHYSNQPQHF
TRBD2	NA	TRBJ2-1	TRBV5-1	TGCGCCAGCAGCTTGTTGCTAGCGGGGGACAATGAGCAGTTCTTC	CASSLLLAGDNEQFF
TRBD1	NA	TRBJ2-7	TRBV5-1	TGCGCCAGCAGCGTCACAGGGGAGTCCTACGAGCAGTACTTC	CASSVTGESYEQYF
NA	once	TRBJ1-1	TRBV5-8	TGTGCCAGCAGCAAGACAGGGAACACTGAAGCTTTCTTT	CASSKTGNTEAFF